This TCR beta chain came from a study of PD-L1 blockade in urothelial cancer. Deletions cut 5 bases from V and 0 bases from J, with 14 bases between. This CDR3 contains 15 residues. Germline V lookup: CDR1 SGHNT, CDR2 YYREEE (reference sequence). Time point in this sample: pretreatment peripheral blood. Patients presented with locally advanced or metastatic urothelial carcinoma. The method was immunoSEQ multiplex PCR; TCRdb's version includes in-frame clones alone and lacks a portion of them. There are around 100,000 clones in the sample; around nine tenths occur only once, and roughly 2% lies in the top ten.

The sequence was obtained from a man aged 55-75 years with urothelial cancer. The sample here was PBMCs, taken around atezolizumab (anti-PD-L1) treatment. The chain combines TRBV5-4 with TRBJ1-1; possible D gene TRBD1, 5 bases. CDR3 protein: CASSMTEALNTEAFF. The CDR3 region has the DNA TGTGCCAGCAGTATGACAGAGGCCCTGAACACTGAAGCTTTCTTT. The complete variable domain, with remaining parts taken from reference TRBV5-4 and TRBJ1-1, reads ETGVTQSPTHLIKTRGQQVTLRCSSQSGHNTVSWYQQALGQGPQFIFQYYREEENGRGNFPPRFSGLQFPNYSSELNVNALELDDSALYLCASSMTEALNTEAFFGQGTRLTVV.